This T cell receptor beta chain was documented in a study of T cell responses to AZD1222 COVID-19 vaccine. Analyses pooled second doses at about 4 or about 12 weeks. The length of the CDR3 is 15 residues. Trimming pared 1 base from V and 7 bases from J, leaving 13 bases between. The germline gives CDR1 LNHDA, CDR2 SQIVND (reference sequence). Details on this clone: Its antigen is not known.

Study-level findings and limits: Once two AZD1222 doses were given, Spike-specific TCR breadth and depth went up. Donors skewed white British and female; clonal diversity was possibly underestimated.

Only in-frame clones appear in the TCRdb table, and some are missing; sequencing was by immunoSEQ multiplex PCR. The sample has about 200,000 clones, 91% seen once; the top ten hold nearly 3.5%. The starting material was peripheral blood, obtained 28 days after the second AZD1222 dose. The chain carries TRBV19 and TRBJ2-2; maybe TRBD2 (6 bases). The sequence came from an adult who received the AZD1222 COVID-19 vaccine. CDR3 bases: TGTGCCAGTAGTATAGCGGGAGAATGGAGCGGGGAGCTGTTTTTT. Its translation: CASSIAGEWSGELFF.